This T cell receptor (beta chain) was profiled in a study of shared clonotypes between healthy human individuals. In the case of this clone: Its target is not known.

Study conclusions and caveats: Depth was large, yet rarefaction showed that sorted-subset sequencing was incomplete. Relative to memory subsets, naive subsets generally showed larger estimated richness. Enrolling few donors narrowed the genetic and exposure-history diversity that was represented.

Using immunoSEQ multiplex PCR, the repertoire was profiled, and TCRdb retains in-frame clones only, with some absent. The sample includes 500,000 to 700,000 clones, approximately 96% of them seen just once. Naive CD8 populations comprised CD45RO-negative cells positively selected for CCR7, excluding terminally differentiated effector memory CD45RA+ cells. Germline values: CDR1 SGHDT, CDR2 YYEEEE. CDR3 size: 15 residues. Trimming removed 4 bases at V and 1 base at J, with 12 bases between. The chain carries TRBV5-6 and TRBJ2-1; maybe TRBD2 (7 bases). The source of this sequence is a young woman in good health. Input material: naive CD8+ T cells sorted from blood. As DNA, the CDR3 is TGTGCCAGCAGCACCAGGGGAGGGTCCTACAATGAGCAGTTCTTC. Amino acid sequence: CASSTRGGSYNEQFF.